One and the same sample provided the 10 T cell receptor beta chains below, sequenced in a study of shared clonotypes between healthy human individuals. Produced via immunoSEQ multiplex PCR; TCRdb's table is partial and in-frame only. The repertoire includes 850,000 to 1,100,000 clones, around three quarters of them detected once, and more than 0.85% sits in the top ten. The sequenced sample was memory CD4+ T cells from PBMCs. Subset given: CD45RA-negative fraction. The origin of the receptors is a man younger than 35 in good health. Some clones in this sample may be carry-over from other donors' samples.

The rearrangement links TRBV19 to TRBJ2-1, with D unclear. Trimming removed 3 bases at V and 8 bases at J, with 8 bases between. The CDR3 consists of 12 residues. Looked up from germline, CDR1 is LNHDA and CDR2 is SQIVND (reference sequence). CDR3 DNA: TGTGCCAGTAGTATTGAAATCGATGAGCAGTTCTTC. Protein product: CASSIEIDEQFF.

The gene calls are TRBV5-1 and TRBJ2-1, with 13 bases identical to TRBD2. CDR3 length equals 17 residues. V was pared by 4 bases and J by 6 bases, with 10 bases of the junction left unmatched. In germline, CDR1 is SGHRS, CDR2 YFSETQ. DNA of the CDR3: TGCGCCAGCAGCCTACGACTAGCGGGGGGCTTAAGCAATGAGCAGTTCTTC. As protein: CASSLRLAGGLSNEQFF. The full variable domain, rest sourced from reference TRBV5-1 and TRBJ2-1, is KAGVTQTPRYLIKTRGQQVTLSCSPISGHRSVSWYQQTPGQGLQFLFEYFSETQRNKGNFPGRFSGRQFSNSRSEMNVSTLELGDSALYLCASSLRLAGGLSNEQFFGPGTRLTVL.

The CDR3 DNA is TGCGCCAGCAGCCCATATGGGAGCGGGAGGGATTCCCGGAACTACGAGCAGTACTTC. Amino acid sequence: CASSPYGSGRDSRNYEQYF. V and J are TRBV4-1 and TRBJ2-7; 10 nucleotides align to TRBD2. J lost 3 bases, V lost 4 bases, and 18 bases had no gene match. Germline CDR1 MGHRA, CDR2 YSYEKL. This CDR3 is 19 amino acids long.

J is TRBJ2-7 and V is TRBV5-8; D gene unclear. V lost 4 bases and J 0 bases, leaving 8 bases between the germline ends. The CDR3 sequence is 13 residues long. From germline, CDR1 is SGHTS and CDR2 YDEGEE. The CDR3 spells CASSLLGSYEQYF. In DNA form, the CDR3 reads TGTGCCAGCAGCCTCCTAGGCTCCTACGAGCAGTACTTC.

CDR3 amino acids: CSVEDQGTNGYTF. Written as DNA, the CDR3 is TGCAGCGTTGAAGATCAGGGGACTAATGGCTACACCTTC. The chain employs TRBV29-1 and TRBJ1-2; D is perhaps TRBD1 (6 bases). The V end was cut by 0 bases, the J end by 6 bases, with 11 bases between. Germline CDR1 SQVTM, CDR2 ANQGSEA. The CDR3 is 13 residues long.

This clone has a single count. The J gene is TRBJ1-1, the V gene TRBV6-1; perhaps TRBD1 as D (6 bases). V lost 5 bases to trimming and J lost 5 bases, with 12 bases between them. Germline assignment: CDR1 MNHNS and CDR2 SASEGT. This CDR3 region has 13 residues. CDR3 protein: CASSKLRGTEAFF. CDR3 coding DNA: TGTGCCAGCAGTAAACTCAGGGGTACTGAAGCTTTCTTT.

In its sample, this clone was seen many times. This sequence joins TRBV9 and TRBJ2-7, with 11 bases that match TRBD2. The CDR3 is 15 residues long. In germline, CDR1 is SGDLS, CDR2 YYNGEE. Unmatched junction bases numbered 3, after V lost 2 bases and J lost 2 bases. The CDR3 nucleotides read TGTGCCAGCAGCGTTACTAGCGGGGGCCCCTACGAGCAGTACTTC. This translates into CASSVTSGGPYEQYF.

The chain combines TRBV29-1 with TRBJ1-5; D remains unclear. Germline lookup yields CDR1 SQVTM and CDR2 ANQGSEA. The CDR3 spans 13 residues. Trimming took 2 bases from V and 5 from J, leaving 10 bases between them. Here the CDR3 reads CSVEMGLDQPQHF. The CDR3 DNA follows: TGCAGCGTTGAAATGGGTCTTGATCAGCCCCAGCATTTT.

The V gene is TRBV12-5, the J gene TRBJ2-3, with 10 nucleotides matching TRBD2. Trimming removed 0 bases from V and 2 bases from J; junction bases left unmatched: 17. Germline CDR1 LGHNT, CDR2 FRNRAP. The CDR3 is 21 amino acids. The CDR3, as DNA: TGTGCTAGTGGTTTGGTACTAGGAGGGGCCAGGACTAGCGGCTACACAGATACGCAGTATTTT. Protein product: CASGLVLGGARTSGYTDTQYF.

This clone has only one observation. V and J are TRBV11-2 and TRBJ2-7; D call uncertain. The CDR3 has 13 residues. CDR1 and CDR2 (germline): SGHAT, FQNNGV. The V end was cut by 0 bases, the J end by 8 bases, with 11 bases between. The CDR3 region is CASSLDSRAQQYF. For the CDR3, the DNA is TGTGCCAGCAGCTTAGATTCTAGGGCCCAGCAGTACTTC. Variable domain in full (rest from reference TRBV11-2 and TRBJ2-7): EAGVAQSPRYKIIEKRQSVAFWCNPISGHATLYWYQQILGQGPKLLIQFQNNGVVDDSQLPKDRFSAERLKGVDSTLKIQPAKLEDSAVYLCASSLDSRAQQYFGPGTRLTVT.